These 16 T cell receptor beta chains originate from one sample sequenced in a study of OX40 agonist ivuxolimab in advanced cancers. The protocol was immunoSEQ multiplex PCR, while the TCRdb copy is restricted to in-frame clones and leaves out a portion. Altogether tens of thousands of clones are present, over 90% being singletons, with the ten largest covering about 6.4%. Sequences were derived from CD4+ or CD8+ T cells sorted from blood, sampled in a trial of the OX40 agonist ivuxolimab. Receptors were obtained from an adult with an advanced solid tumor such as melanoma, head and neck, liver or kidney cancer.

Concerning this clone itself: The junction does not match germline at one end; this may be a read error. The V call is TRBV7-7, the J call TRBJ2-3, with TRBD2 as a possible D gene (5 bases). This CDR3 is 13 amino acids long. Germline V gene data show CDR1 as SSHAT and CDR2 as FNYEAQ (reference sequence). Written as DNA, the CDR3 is TGTGCTAGCAGCCCCAGCGGTACAGATACGCAGTATTTT. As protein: CASSPSGTDTQYF.

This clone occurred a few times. CDR3 nucleotides: TGTGCCAGAAGCTTGGAGCCTTTACTCGACAGGCGTGAAGCTTTCTTT. Amino acid sequence: CARSLEPLLDRREAFF. The chain links TRBV5-3 to TRBJ1-1; a weak D match, TRBD1 (6 bases). TRBV5-3 is an ORF; its function is uncertain. Trimming took 0 bases from V and 7 from J, leaving 19 bases between them. CDR3 size: 16 residues.

The CDR3 loop reads CASSYGGVAEAFF. CDR3 bases: TGTGCCAGCAGTTACGGAGGGGTAGCTGAAGCTTTCTTT. The chain carries TRBV6-5 and TRBJ1-1; tentatively, D is TRBD1 (5 bases). V lost 2 bases, J lost 6 bases, and 10 bases lay in between. CDR1 MNHEY and CDR2 SVGAGI come from the germline V gene. CDR3 length: 13 amino acids.

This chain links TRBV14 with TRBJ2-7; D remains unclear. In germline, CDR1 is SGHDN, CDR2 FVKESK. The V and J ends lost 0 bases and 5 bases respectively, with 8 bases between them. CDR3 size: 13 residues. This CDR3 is CASSQDRTNEQYF. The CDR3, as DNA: TGTGCCAGCAGCCAAGATCGGACGAACGAGCAGTACTTC.

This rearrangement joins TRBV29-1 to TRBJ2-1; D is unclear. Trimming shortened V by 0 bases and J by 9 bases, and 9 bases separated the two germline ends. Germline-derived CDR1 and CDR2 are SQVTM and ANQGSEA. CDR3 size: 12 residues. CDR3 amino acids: CSVEELGFEQFF. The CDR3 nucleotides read TGCAGCGTTGAAGAATTGGGATTTGAGCAGTTCTTC.

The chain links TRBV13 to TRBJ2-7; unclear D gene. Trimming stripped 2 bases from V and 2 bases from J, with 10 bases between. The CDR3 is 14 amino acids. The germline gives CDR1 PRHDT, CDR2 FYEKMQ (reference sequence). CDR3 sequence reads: CASSLRGRTYEQYF. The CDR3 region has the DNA TGTGCCAGCAGCTTACGCGGCAGGACCTACGAGCAGTACTTC.

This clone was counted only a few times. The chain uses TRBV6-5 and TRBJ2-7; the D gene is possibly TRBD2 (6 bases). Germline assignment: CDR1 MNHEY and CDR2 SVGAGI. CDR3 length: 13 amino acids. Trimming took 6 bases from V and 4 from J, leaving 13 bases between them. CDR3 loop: CASSPGLEYEQYF. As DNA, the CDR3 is TGTGCCAGCAGCCCGGGACTTGAATACGAGCAGTACTTC.

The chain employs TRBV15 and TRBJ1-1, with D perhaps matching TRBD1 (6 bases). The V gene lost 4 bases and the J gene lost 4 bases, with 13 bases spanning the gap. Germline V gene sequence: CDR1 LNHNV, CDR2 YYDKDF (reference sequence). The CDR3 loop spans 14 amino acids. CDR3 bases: TGTGCCACCAGCATTAGGACAGACTCCACTGAAGCTTTCTTT. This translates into CATSIRTDSTEAFF.

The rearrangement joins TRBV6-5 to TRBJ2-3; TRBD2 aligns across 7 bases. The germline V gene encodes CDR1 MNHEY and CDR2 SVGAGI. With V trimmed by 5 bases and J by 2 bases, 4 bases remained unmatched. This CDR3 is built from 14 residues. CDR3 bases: TGTGCCAGCAGTCCCCGGGACTACACAGATACGCAGTATTTT. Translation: CASSPRDYTDTQYF.

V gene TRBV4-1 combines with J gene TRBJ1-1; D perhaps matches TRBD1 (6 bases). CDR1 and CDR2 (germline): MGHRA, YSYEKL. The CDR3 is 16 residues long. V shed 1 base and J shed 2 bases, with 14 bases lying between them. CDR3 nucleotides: TGCGCCAGCAGCCAAGCTGTGGGGGGCCAAAACACTGAAGCTTTCTTT. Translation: CASSQAVGGQNTEAFF.

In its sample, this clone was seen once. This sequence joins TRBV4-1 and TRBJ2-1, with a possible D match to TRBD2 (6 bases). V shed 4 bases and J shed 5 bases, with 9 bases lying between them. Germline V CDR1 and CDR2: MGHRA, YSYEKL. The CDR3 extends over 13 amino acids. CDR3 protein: CASSLRGDNEQFF. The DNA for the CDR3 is TGCGCCAGCAGCCTCCGCGGGGACAATGAGCAGTTCTTC.

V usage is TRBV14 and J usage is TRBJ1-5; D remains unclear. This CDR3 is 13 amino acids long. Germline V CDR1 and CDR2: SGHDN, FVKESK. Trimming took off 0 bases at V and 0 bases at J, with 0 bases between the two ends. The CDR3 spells CASSQDSNQPQHF. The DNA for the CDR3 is TGTGCCAGCAGCCAAGATAGCAATCAGCCCCAGCATTTT.

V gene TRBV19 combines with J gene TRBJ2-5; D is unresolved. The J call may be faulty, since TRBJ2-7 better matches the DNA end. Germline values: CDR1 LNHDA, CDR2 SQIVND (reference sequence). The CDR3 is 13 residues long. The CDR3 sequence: CAFETALRYEQYF. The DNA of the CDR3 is TGTGCCTTCGAAACGGCGCTACGCTACGAGCAGTACTTC.

The chain's CDR3 is CASSLSQGRQETQYF. The CDR3 nucleotides are TGTGCCAGCAGTTTATCACAGGGTAGGCAAGAGACCCAGTACTTC. The chain is built from TRBV28 and TRBJ2-5; possible D gene TRBD1, 6 bases. Trimming took 1 base from V and 2 from J, leaving 11 bases between them. The CDR3 is 15 amino acids. Germline CDR1 reads MDHEN; CDR2 reads SYDVKM.

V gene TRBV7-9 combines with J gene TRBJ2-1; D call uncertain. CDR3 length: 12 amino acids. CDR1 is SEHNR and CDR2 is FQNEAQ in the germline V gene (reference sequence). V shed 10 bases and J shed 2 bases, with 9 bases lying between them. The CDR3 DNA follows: TGTGCCACCCAGCTAGCCTACAATGAGCAGTTCTTC. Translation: CATQLAYNEQFF.

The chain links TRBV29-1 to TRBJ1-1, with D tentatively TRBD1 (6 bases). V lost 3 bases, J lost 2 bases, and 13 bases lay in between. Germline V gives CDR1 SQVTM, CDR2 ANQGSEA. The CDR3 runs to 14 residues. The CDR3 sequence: CSVDAAGVNTEAFF. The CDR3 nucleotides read TGCAGCGTTGATGCGGCAGGGGTTAACACTGAAGCTTTCTTT.